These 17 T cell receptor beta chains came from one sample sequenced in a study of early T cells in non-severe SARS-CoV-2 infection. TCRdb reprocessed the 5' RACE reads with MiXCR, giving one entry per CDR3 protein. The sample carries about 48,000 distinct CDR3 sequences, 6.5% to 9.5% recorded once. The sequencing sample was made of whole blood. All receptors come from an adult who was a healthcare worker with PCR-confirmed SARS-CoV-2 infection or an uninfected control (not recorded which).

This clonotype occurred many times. Here the CDR3 DNA reads TGCGCCAGCAGCGTAGGAACAGGGGGCAACTATGGCTACACCTTC. This sequence encodes CASSVGTGGNYGYTF. The chain recombines TRBV5-1 with TRBJ1-2; 9 bases are a match to TRBD1. Germline V gene data show CDR1 as SGHRS and CDR2 as YFSETQ. The CDR3 is 15 amino acids. Germline trimming cut 4 bases from V and 2 bases from J; bases unmatched to any gene: 6.

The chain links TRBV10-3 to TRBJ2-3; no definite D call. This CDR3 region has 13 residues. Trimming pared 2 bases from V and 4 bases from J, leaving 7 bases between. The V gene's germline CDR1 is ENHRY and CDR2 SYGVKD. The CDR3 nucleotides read TGTGCCATCAGTGAGCAGGTCCCAGATACGCAGTATTTT. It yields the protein CAISEQVPDTQYF.

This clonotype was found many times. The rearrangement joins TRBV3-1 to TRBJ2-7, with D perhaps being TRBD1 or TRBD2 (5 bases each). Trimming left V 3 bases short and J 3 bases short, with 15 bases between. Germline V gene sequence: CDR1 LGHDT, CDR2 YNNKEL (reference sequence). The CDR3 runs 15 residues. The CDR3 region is CASSHIGAYIYEQYF. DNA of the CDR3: TGTGCCAGCAGCCACATCGGGGCATATATCTACGAGCAGTACTTC.

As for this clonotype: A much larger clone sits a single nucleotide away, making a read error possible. CDR3 sequence reads: CASSSQGISKNIQYF. The CDR3 DNA reads as TGTGCCAGCAGTTCACAGGGGATCAGCAAAAACATTCAGTACTTC. The chain joins TRBV28 to TRBJ2-4, with 7 positions matching TRBD1. J was trimmed by 3 bases and V by 4 bases; bases with no gene match: 6. This CDR3 is built from 15 residues. Germline CDR1 reads MDHEN; CDR2 reads SYDVKM. Together with reference TRBV28 and TRBJ2-4, the CDR3 gives the full variable domain: DVKVTQSSRYLVKRTGEKVFLECVQDMDHENMFWYRQDPGLGLRLIYFSYDVKMKEKGDIPEGYSVSREKKERFSLILESASTNQTSMYLCASSSQGISKNIQYFGAGTRLSVL.

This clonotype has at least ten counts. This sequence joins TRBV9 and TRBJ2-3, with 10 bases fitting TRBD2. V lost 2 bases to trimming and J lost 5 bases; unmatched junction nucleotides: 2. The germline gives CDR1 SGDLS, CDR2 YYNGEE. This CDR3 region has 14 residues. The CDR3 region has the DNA TGTGCCAGCAGCGTCCAGCGGGGGGGAGATACGCAGTATTTT. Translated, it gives CASSVQRGGDTQYF.

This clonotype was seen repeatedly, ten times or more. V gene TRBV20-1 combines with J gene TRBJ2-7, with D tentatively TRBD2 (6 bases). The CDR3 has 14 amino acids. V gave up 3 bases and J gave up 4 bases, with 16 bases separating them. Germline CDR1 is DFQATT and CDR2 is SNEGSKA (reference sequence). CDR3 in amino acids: CSASVPGLLYEQYF. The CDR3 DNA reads TGCAGTGCTAGCGTCCCGGGACTTCTATACGAGCAGTACTTC.

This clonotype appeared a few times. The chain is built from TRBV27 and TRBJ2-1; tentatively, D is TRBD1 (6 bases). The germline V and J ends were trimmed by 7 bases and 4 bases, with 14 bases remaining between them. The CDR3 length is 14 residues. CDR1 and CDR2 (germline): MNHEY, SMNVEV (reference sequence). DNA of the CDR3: TGTGCCAGCACGAGTATGGGGACATACAATGAGCAGTTCTTC. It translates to CASTSMGTYNEQFF.

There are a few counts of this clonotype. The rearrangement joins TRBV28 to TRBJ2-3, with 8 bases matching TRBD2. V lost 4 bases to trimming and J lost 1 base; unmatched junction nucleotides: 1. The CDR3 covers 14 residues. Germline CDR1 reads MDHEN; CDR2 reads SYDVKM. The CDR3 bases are TGTGCCAGCAGTTGGCGGGGGGGCACAGATACGCAGTATTTT. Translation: CASSWRGGTDTQYF.

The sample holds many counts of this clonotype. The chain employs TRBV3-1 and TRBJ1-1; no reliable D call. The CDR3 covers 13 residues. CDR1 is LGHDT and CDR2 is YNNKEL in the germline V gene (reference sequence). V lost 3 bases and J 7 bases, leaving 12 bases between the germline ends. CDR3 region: CASSQLPGIEAFF. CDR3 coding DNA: TGTGCCAGCAGCCAGCTCCCGGGAATTGAAGCTTTCTTT.

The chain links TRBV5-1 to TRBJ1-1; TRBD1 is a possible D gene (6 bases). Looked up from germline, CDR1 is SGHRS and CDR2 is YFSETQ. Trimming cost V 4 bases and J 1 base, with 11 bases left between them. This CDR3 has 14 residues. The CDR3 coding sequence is TGCGCCAGCAGCCCCGGGACAAGGAACACTGAAGCTTTCTTT. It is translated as CASSPGTRNTEAFF.

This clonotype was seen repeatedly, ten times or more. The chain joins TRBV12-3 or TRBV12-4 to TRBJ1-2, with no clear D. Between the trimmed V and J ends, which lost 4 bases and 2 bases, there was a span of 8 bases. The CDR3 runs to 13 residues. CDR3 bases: TGTGCCAGCAGTTATAGAACCAACTATGGCTACACCTTC. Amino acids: CASSYRTNYGYTF.

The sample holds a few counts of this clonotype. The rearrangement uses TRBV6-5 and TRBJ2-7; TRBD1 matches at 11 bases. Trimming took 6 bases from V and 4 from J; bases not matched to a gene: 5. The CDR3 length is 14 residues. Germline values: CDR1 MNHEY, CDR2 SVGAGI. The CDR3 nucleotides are TGTGCCAGCAGCAAGGGGACAGGGGGATACGAGCAGTACTTC. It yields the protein CASSKGTGGYEQYF.

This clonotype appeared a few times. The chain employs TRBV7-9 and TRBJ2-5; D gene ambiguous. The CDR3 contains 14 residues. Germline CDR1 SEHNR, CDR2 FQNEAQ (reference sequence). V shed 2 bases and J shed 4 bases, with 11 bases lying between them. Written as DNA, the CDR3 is TGTGCCAGCAGCTTATTACAGAGAGCAGAGACCCAGTACTTC. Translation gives CASSLLQRAETQYF.

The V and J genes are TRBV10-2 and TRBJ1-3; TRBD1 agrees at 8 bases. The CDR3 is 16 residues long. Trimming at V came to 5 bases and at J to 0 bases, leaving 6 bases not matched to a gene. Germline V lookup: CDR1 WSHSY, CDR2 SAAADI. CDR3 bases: TGCGCCAGCAGTCGGGGACAGGCCAGCTCTGGAAACACCATATATTTT. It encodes CASSRGQASSGNTIYF.

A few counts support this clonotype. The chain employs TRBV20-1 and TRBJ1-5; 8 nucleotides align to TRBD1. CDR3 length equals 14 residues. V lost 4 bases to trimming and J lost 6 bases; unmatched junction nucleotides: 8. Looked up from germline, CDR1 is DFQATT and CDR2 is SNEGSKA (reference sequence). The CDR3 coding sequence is TGCAGTGCTAAGGACAGGGAATCTGTTCAGCCCCAGCATTTT. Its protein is CSAKDRESVQPQHF.

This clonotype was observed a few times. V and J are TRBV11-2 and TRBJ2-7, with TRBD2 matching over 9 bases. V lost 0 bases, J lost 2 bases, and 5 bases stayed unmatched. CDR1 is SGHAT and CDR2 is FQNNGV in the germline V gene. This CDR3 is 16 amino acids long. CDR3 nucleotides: TGTGCCAGCAGCTTAGAAGCGGGGGGTACCCCCTACGAGCAGTACTTC. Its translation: CASSLEAGGTPYEQYF.

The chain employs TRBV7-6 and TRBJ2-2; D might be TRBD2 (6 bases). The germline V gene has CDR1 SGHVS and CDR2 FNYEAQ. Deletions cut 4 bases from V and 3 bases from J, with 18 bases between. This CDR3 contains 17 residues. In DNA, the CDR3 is TGTGCCAGCAGCTCTTTCCGGGGGAGGTCCGACACCGGGGAGCTGTTTTTT. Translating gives CASSSFRGRSDTGELFF.